A selection of T cell receptor beta chains follows, all from one sample in a study of T-cell memory formation after mild COVID-19. In TCRdb, the 5' RACE reads were re-called with MiXCR into one record per CDR3 protein. The table includes about 500,000 distinct CDR3 sequences, roughly 22% detected once. Sequencing was carried out using PBMCs or a T cell subset sorted from them (not recorded which). These receptors originate from an adult woman who had mild COVID-19 (a few samples of this study predate the infection). Cell type and time point are not known. CDR3s include the opening cysteine and the closing phenylalanine or tryptophan. Fields, in order: V gene, D gene, clone size, J gene, CDR3 protein, CDR3 DNA. D genes are given only for firm matches. Only part of the rows carry a size: once, few, many, or a class if the clone is expanded.

>TRBV30|-|many|TRBJ2-2
CAHPGRNLNTGELFF
TGTGCCCATCCTGGGCGAAATCTGAACACCGGGGAGCTGTTTTTT
>TRBV7-2|-|-|TRBJ2-1
CASSLNLARNEQFF
TGTGCCAGCAGCTTAAATCTAGCGCGGAATGAGCAGTTCTTC
>TRBV7-2|TRBD1|-|TRBJ1-4
CASSLETGFPNEKLFF
TGTGCCAGCAGCTTAGAGACAGGGTTTCCTAATGAAAAACTGTTTTTT
>TRBV30|TRBD2|-|TRBJ2-1
CAWSPGLAGGYNEQFF
TGTGCCTGGAGTCCCGGACTAGCGGGAGGATACAATGAGCAGTTCTTC
>TRBV2|TRBD2|-|TRBJ2-1
CASSQGLAGVEQFF
TGTGCCAGCAGTCAGGGACTAGCGGGAGTAGAGCAGTTCTTC
>TRBV6-1|TRBD1|-|TRBJ2-7
CASSAGGVYEQYF
TGTGCCAGCAGTGCAGGGGGAGTCTACGAGCAGTACTTC
>TRBV30|TRBD1|-|TRBJ1-6
CAWTRTGGSYNSPLHF
TGTGCCTGGACCCGGACAGGGGGCTCCTATAATTCACCCCTCCACTTT
>TRBV7-6|TRBD2|-|TRBJ2-3
CASSLERGGRTDTQYF
TGTGCCAGCAGCTTAGAACGGGGGGGCCGTACAGATACGCAGTATTTT
>TRBV14|TRBD2|few|TRBJ2-2
CASSQPGLAGDTGELFF
TGTGCCAGCAGCCAACCTGGACTAGCGGGGGACACCGGGGAGCTGTTTTTT
>TRBV7-3|TRBD2|few|TRBJ2-1
CASSLMVGGGMNEQFF
TGTGCCAGCAGCTTAATGGTCGGCGGGGGTATGAATGAGCAGTTCTTC
>TRBV24-1|-|few|TRBJ2-6
CATSEGSGANVLTF
TGTGCCACCAGTGAAGGCTCTGGGGCCAACGTCCTGACTTTC
>TRBV20-1|-|few|TRBJ1-5
CSANPQGGQPQHF
TGCAGTGCTAATCCACAGGGCGGTCAGCCCCAGCATTTT
>TRBV14|-|few|TRBJ1-1
CASSQRGWTEAFF
TGTGCCAGCAGCCAGAGGGGCTGGACTGAAGCTTTCTTT
>TRBV27|TRBD1|-|TRBJ1-1
CASTATGAKAFF
TGTGCCAGCACCGCCACAGGGGCCAAGGCTTTCTTT
>TRBV12-3/TRBV12-4|-|few|TRBJ2-3
CASSGNSTDTQYF
TGTGCCAGCAGCGGGAATAGCACAGATACGCAGTATTTT
>TRBV29-1|-|many|TRBJ1-1
CSAPERYLNTEAFF
TGCAGCGCCCCCGAACGCTACTTGAACACTGAAGCTTTCTTT
>TRBV24-1|-|few|TRBJ2-1
CATKQTNDNEQFF
TGTGCCACCAAGCAGACGAACGACAATGAGCAGTTCTTC
>TRBV2|TRBD1|-|TRBJ2-5
CASPGQEETQYF
TGTGCCAGCCCGGGACAGGAAGAGACCCAGTACTTC
>TRBV6-2/TRBV6-3|TRBD1|few|TRBJ2-5
CASREQGWQETQYF
TGTGCCAGCAGAGAACAGGGGTGGCAAGAGACCCAGTACTTC
>TRBV5-4|TRBD2|few|TRBJ2-1
CASSIGLAGGQGGEQFF
TGTGCCAGCAGCATAGGACTAGCGGGAGGGCAGGGGGGTGAGCAGTTCTTC
>TRBV4-3|-|-|TRBJ1-4
CASSQGPGDREKLFF
TGCGCCAGCAGCCAAGGCCCAGGGGACCGGGAAAAACTGTTTTTT
>TRBV7-2|-|-|TRBJ2-5
CASSLGDVPMETQYF
TGTGCCAGCAGCTTAGGGGACGTGCCTATGGAGACCCAGTACTTC
>TRBV18|-|-|TRBJ2-2
CASSSRDIANTGELFF
TGTGCCAGCTCATCCCGGGACATCGCGAACACCGGGGAGCTGTTTTTT
>TRBV20-1|TRBD1|few|TRBJ1-1
CSARITGGTEAFF
TGCAGTGCACGTATAACAGGGGGCACTGAAGCTTTCTTT
>TRBV5-1|-|few|TRBJ1-5
CASSLWGDSNQPQHF
TGCGCCAGCAGCTTGTGGGGAGATAGCAATCAGCCCCAGCATTTT
>TRBV3-1|-|-|TRBJ2-3
CASSQSARRGGRDTQYF
TGTGCCAGCAGCCAAAGTGCTCGGCGTGGGGGCCGTGATACGCAGTATTTT
>TRBV16|-|once|TRBJ2-1
CASSQFELLYNEQFF
TGTGCCAGCAGCCAATTTGAACTTCTCTACAATGAGCAGTTCTTC
>TRBV5-4|TRBD1|-|TRBJ2-7
CASSWGQGAHPEQYF
TGTGCCAGCAGCTGGGGACAGGGGGCGCACCCCGAGCAGTACTTC
>TRBV9|TRBD2|-|TRBJ2-5
CASSQTSGGSKETQYF
TGTGCCAGCAGCCAGACTAGCGGGGGGTCTAAAGAGACCCAGTACTTC
>TRBV4-2|TRBD1|-|TRBJ2-7
CASSQDQGAAAYEQYF
TGTGCCAGCAGCCAAGACCAGGGGGCGGCGGCCTACGAGCAGTACTTC
>TRBV6-5|-|few|TRBJ1-1
CASSYSAKTGVGRGAFF
TGTGCCAGCAGTTACTCAGCCAAGACAGGCGTAGGGCGTGGAGCTTTCTTT
>TRBV4-2|-|few|TRBJ2-3
CASSQNERDTQYF
TGTGCCAGCAGCCAAAATGAAAGGGATACGCAGTATTTT
>TRBV5-1|TRBD2|many|TRBJ2-3
CASGFSSGGTDTQYF
TGCGCCAGCGGATTTTCTAGCGGGGGCACAGATACGCAGTATTTT
>TRBV10-3|TRBD2|-|TRBJ2-5
CAIRAGLAGTDPQYF
TGTGCCATCAGGGCCGGACTAGCGGGAACAGACCCCCAGTACTTC
>TRBV5-5|-|few|TRBJ1-5
CASSLVHLDQPQHF
TGTGCCAGCAGCTTGGTCCACCTCGATCAGCCCCAGCATTTT
>TRBV19|TRBD1|-|TRBJ1-1
CATQPGQKEAFF
TGTGCCACGCAACCGGGACAGAAAGAAGCTTTCTTT
>TRBV15|TRBD2|-|TRBJ2-3
CATSTAGGLAGEDTQYF
TGTGCCACCAGCACCGCGGGGGGACTAGCGGGAGAGGATACGCAGTATTTT
>TRBV19|TRBD2|many|TRBJ2-3
CAVYTSGGLTDTQYF
TGTGCTGTATATACTAGCGGGGGGTTGACAGATACGCAGTATTTT
>TRBV5-1|-|-|TRBJ1-2
CASSLGTVSNNLGYTF
TGCGCCAGCAGCTTGGGGACAGTCTCGAATAATTTGGGCTACACCTTC
>TRBV7-9|TRBD2|-|TRBJ2-1
CASSPGRANEQFF
TGTGCCAGCAGCCCGGGGAGGGCCAATGAGCAGTTCTTC
>TRBV11-1|-|-|TRBJ2-5
CASSNGGVQETQYF
TGTGCCAGCAGCAACGGAGGGGTGCAAGAGACCCAGTACTTC
>TRBV5-1|-|-|TRBJ2-2
CASSLADSRPGELFF
TGCGCCAGCAGCTTGGCCGATTCCCGGCCCGGGGAGCTGTTCTTT
>TRBV5-4|-|few|TRBJ2-7
CASSGDLSYEQYF
TGTGCCAGCAGCGGAGACCTGTCCTACGAGCAGTACTTC
>TRBV19|-|medium-sized|TRBJ2-3
CASSSLREYPTDTQYF
TGTGCCAGCAGTTCGTTGAGGGAGTACCCCACAGATACGCAGTATTTT
>TRBV11-2|-|-|TRBJ2-5
CASSFQGSETQYF
TGTGCCAGCAGCTTTCAGGGGTCGGAGACCCAGTACTTC
>TRBV5-1|-|many|TRBJ2-7
CASSSTTGTLTYEQYF
TGCGCCAGCAGCTCAACTACCGGGACCCTTACCTACGAGCAGTACTTC
>TRBV29-1|-|few|TRBJ2-3
CSVLGGADTQYF
TGCAGCGTCCTCGGCGGTGCGGATACGCAGTATTTT
>TRBV12-3/TRBV12-4|TRBD2|-|TRBJ2-3
CASSVVGGITDTQYF
TGTGCCAGCAGTGTAGTGGGAGGGATCACAGATACGCAGTATTTT
>TRBV4-1|-|-|TRBJ2-7
CASSQDEGGEQYF
TGCGCCAGCAGCCAAGATGAGGGGGGCGAGCAGTACTTC
>TRBV5-1|TRBD1|-|TRBJ1-6
CASSGQGGDNSPLHF
TGCGCCAGCAGCGGCCAGGGGGGGGACAATTCACCCCTCCACTTT
>TRBV9|TRBD2|few|TRBJ2-1
CASSPGLAGVDNEQFF
TGTGCCAGCAGCCCAGGACTAGCGGGGGTTGACAATGAGCAGTTCTTC
>TRBV3-1|-|-|TRBJ2-7
CASSPGLRDPTTPTHEQYF
TGTGCCAGCAGCCCTGGCCTACGGGACCCCACAACTCCTACCCACGAGCAGTACTTC
>TRBV7-9|-|few|TRBJ2-2
CASSPLVGPTGELFF
TGTGCCAGCAGCCCCCTTGTAGGGCCCACCGGGGAGCTGTTTTTT
>TRBV20-1|TRBD1|-|TRBJ2-7
CSPWTGLREQYF
TGCAGTCCTTGGACAGGACTTAGAGAGCAGTACTTC
>TRBV29-1|TRBD1|-|TRBJ1-2
CSARDSLNYGYTF
TGCAGCGCCCGGGACAGTCTTAACTATGGCTACACCTTC
>TRBV3-1|-|-|TRBJ2-7
CASSRDQGGTYEQYF
TGTGCCAGCAGCCGAGATCAGGGGGGGACCTACGAGCAGTACTTC
>TRBV2|-|few|TRBJ2-1
CASSEGTGIPYNEQFF
TGTGCCAGCAGTGAAGGAACGGGGATTCCCTACAATGAGCAGTTCTTC
>TRBV7-9|TRBD1|many|TRBJ2-7
CASSLGGTVSYEQYF
TGTGCCAGCAGCTTAGGGGGGACAGTTTCCTACGAGCAGTACTTC